The clone carrying this T cell receptor beta chain was seen a few times. What it binds is unknown. In TCRdb, the RT-PCR reads were re-called with MiXCR into one record per CDR3 protein. The sample lists about 530,000 distinct CDR3 sequences; 13% were seen once. The sample is drawn from a study of response to subunit inactivated influenza vaccine. There are 13 residues in the CDR3. Per the germline V gene, CDR1 is DFQATT and CDR2 is SNEGSKA (reference sequence). V was clipped by 5 bases and J by 0 bases, with 10 bases between them. General study findings and limits: Each seasonal flu vaccination may recruit only limited new T cells, authors suggested.

Sequencing used PBMCs from blood, obtained 45 days after vaccination. This clonotype was sampled from a man aged 45-60 years who received an inactivated influenza vaccine. The chain recombines TRBV20-1 with TRBJ2-5; TRBD1 is a possible D gene (6 bases). This chain's CDR3 is CSALQGNQETQYF. In nucleotides, the CDR3 is TGCAGTGCTCTACAGGGAAACCAAGAGACCCAGTACTTC.